Each of the 8 T cell receptor beta chains below was sequenced from the same sample in a study of post-analysis software for immune sequencing data. Researchers reported that TCR beta cDNA libraries carried unique molecular identifiers. TCRdb processed the PCR reads anew with MiXCR; each CDR3 protein has one entry. The sample gives about 540,000 distinct CDR3 sequences, roughly 34% of which show up once; around 6% is in the top ten. Their recognized antigens are unknown. Study outcomes and limitations: TRBV segments more frequent in patients than in controls numbered several and included TRBV5-6, TRBV5-1 and TRBV20-1.

Sequenced input: blood. The source of these receptors is a girl aged 2 to 17 with multiple sclerosis.

The V gene is TRBV9, the J gene TRBJ2-7; TRBD1 matches 8 bases. The CDR3 is 15 amino acids. With 6 bases clipped from V and 2 bases from J, the junction kept 10 bases outside the gene matches. The V gene's germline CDR1 is SGDLS and CDR2 YYNGEE. In nucleotides, the CDR3 is TGTGCCAGCAACAGACAGGGGTTCGACGCCTACGAGCAGTACTTC. Translation: CASNRQGFDAYEQYF.

This clonotype was counted at least ten times. V is TRBV6-5 and J is TRBJ2-1; D may be TRBD1 (5 bases). Per germline, CDR1 MNHEY and CDR2 SVGAGI. V was clipped by 6 bases and J by 0 bases, with 9 bases between them. CDR3 length: 14 residues. CDR3 residues: CASRRQLSYNEQFF. In DNA, the CDR3 is TGTGCCAGCAGAAGACAGCTCTCCTACAATGAGCAGTTCTTC.

Here the CDR3 DNA reads TGTGCCACCGCTCGAGGGTTGAATGAGCAGTTCTTC. It specifies CATARGLNEQFF. The rearrangement joins TRBV15 to TRBJ2-1, with D tentatively TRBD2 (5 bases). CDR3 size: 12 residues. Between the trimmed V and J ends, which lost 8 bases and 7 bases, there was a span of 12 bases. The V gene's germline CDR1 is LNHNV and CDR2 YYDKDF (reference sequence).

This chain links TRBV7-9 with TRBJ2-1, with TRBD1 matching 7 bases. J gave up 3 bases and V 5 bases, and 10 bases lay outside the gene matches. The CDR3 extends over 16 amino acids. Germline V CDR1 and CDR2: SEHNR, FQNEAQ (reference sequence). The CDR3 region is CASSHTGAYRYNEQFF. The CDR3 region has the DNA TGTGCCAGCAGCCACACAGGGGCATACCGCTACAATGAGCAGTTCTTC.

V usage is TRBV11-2 and J usage is TRBJ1-1; the D gene is possibly TRBD1 (5 bases). Germline loops: CDR1 SGHAT, CDR2 FQNNGV. V lost 2 bases, J lost 1 base, and 8 bases lay in between. The CDR3 contains 14 residues. The CDR3 is CASSLIRENTEAFF. CDR3 sequence (DNA): TGTGCCAGCAGCTTAATCAGGGAGAACACTGAAGCTTTCTTT. Full variable domain (missing parts from reference TRBV11-2 and TRBJ1-1): EAGVAQSPRYKIIEKRQSVAFWCNPISGHATLYWYQQILGQGPKLLIQFQNNGVVDDSQLPKDRFSAERLKGVDSTLKIQPAKLEDSAVYLCASSLIRENTEAFFGQGTRLTVV.

The table lists this clonotype with many counts. V usage is TRBV7-2 and J usage is TRBJ2-3; D ambiguous. This CDR3 region has 13 residues. Trimming took off 0 bases at V and 2 bases at J, with 3 bases between the two ends. CDR1 is SGHTA and CDR2 is FQGNSA in the germline V gene. CDR3: CASSLAHTDTQYF. CDR3 nucleotide sequence: TGTGCCAGCAGCTTAGCTCACACAGATACGCAGTATTTT.

The table lists this clonotype with a count of one. The junction departs from germline at one end; a sequencing error may be responsible. The rearrangement links TRBV18 to TRBJ2-1; D tentatively reads TRBD1 or TRBD2 (5 bases each). Germline CDR1 KGHSH, CDR2 LQKENI. CDR3 length: 15 residues. The CDR3: CASSLLQGVDNEQFF. CDR3 DNA: TGTGCCAGCTCACTTCTTCAGGGAGTCGACAATGAACAGTTCTTC.

Ten or more counts support this clonotype. This chain connects TRBV6-4 to TRBJ2-6; TRBD1 aligns across 8 bases. Losses at the gene ends were 5 bases for V and 3 bases for J; bases not matched to a gene: 3. This CDR3 comprises 15 residues. Germline V gene sequence: CDR1 MRHNA, CDR2 SNTAGT. The CDR3 DNA reads TGTGCCAGCAGTCCGACAGGGGTTGGGGCCAACGTCCTGACTTTC. It codes for CASSPTGVGANVLTF.